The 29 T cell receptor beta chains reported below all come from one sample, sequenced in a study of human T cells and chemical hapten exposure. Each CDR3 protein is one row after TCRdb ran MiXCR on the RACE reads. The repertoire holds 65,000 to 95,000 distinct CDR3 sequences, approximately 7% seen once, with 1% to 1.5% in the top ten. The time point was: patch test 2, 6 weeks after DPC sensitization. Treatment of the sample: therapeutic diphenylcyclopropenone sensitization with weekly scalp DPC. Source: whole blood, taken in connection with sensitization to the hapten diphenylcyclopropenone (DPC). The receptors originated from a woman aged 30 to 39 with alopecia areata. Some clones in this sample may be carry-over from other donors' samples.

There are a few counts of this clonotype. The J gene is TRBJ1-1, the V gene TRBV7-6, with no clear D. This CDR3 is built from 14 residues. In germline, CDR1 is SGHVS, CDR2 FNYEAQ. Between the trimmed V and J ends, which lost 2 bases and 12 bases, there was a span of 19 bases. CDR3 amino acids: CASSLLTLDQKSFF. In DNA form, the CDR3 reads TGTGCCAGCAGCTTACTAACGCTCGATCAGAAATCTTTCTTT.

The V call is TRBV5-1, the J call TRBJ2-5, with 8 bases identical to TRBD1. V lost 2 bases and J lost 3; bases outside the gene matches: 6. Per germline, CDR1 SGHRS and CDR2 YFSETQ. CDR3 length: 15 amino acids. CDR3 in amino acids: CASSFADRVEETQYF. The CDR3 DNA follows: TGCGCCAGCAGCTTCGCGGACAGGGTTGAAGAGACCCAGTACTTC.

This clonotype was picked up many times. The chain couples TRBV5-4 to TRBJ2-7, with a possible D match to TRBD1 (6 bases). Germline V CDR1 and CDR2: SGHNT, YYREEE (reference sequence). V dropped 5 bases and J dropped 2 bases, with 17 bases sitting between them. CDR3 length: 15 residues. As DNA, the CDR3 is TGTGCCAGCAGAATGGGGTCAGGGGACGCCTACGAGCAGTACTTC. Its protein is CASRMGSGDAYEQYF.

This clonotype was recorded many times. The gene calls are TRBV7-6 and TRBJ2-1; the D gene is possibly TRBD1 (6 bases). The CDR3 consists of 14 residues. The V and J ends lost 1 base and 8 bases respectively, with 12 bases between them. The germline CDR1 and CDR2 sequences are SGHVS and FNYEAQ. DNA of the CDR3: TGTGCCAGCAGCTTAGGGCAGGGGATCGATGAGCAGTTCTTC. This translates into CASSLGQGIDEQFF.

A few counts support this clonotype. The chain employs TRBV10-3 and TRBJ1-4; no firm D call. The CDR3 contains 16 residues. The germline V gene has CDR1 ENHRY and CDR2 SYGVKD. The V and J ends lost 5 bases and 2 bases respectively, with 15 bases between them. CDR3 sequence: CAISTRAASTNEKLFF. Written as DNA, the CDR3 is TGTGCCATCAGTACCCGGGCCGCTAGCACTAATGAAAAACTGTTTTTT.

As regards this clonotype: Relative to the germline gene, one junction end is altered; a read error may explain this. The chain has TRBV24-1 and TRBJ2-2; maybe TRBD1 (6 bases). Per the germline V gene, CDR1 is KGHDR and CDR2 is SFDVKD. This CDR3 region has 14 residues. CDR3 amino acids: CVTSGDKGGGELFF. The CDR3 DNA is TGTGTCACCAGTGGGGACAAAGGAGGCGGGGAGCTGTTTTTT.

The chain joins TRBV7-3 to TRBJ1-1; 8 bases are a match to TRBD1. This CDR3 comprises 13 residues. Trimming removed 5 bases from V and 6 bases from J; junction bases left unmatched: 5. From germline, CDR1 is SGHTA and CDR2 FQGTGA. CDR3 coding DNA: TGTGCCAGCAGCCTCGACAGGGGTGCTGAAGCTTTCTTT. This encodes CASSLDRGAEAFF.

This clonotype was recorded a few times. CDR3 nucleotide sequence: TGCAGTGCTCGTCTAGCGGCAACAGATACGCAGTATTTT. Translated: CSARLAATDTQYF. The chain uses TRBV20-1 and TRBJ2-3; 7 bases match TRBD2. This CDR3 has 13 amino acids. V shed 5 bases, J shed 3 bases, and the junction held 5 bases outside the gene matches. The germline V gene has CDR1 DFQATT and CDR2 SNEGSKA (reference sequence).

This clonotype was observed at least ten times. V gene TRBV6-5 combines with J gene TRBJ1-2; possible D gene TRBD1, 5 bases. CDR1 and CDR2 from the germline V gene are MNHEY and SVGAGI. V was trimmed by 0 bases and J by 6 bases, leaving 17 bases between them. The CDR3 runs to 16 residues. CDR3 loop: CASSYSWGNLINGYTF. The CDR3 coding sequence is TGTGCCAGCAGTTACTCGTGGGGCAACCTGATCAATGGCTACACCTTC.

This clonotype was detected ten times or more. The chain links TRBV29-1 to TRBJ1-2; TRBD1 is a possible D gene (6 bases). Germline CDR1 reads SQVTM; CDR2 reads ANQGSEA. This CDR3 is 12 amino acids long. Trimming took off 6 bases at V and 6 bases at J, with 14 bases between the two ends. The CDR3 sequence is CSVQGLRDGYTF. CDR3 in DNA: TGCAGCGTCCAGGGGTTAAGGGATGGCTACACCTTC.

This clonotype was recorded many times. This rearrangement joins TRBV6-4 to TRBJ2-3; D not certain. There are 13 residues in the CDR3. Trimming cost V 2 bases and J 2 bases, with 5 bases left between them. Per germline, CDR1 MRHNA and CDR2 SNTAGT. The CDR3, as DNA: TGTGCCAGCAGTGACGGGGACACAGATACGCAGTATTTT. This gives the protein CASSDGDTDTQYF.

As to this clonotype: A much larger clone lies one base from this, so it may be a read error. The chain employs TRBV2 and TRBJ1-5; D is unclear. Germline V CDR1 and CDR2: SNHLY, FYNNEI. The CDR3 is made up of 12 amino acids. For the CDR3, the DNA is TGTGCCAGCAGTGCCGAGGATCAGCCCCAGGATTTT. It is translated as CASSAEDQPQDF.

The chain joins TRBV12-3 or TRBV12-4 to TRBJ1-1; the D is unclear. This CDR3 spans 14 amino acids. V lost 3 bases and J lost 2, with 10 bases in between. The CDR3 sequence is CASSLVARNTEAFF. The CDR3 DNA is TGTGCCAGCAGTTTGGTAGCTCGTAACACTGAAGCTTTCTTT.

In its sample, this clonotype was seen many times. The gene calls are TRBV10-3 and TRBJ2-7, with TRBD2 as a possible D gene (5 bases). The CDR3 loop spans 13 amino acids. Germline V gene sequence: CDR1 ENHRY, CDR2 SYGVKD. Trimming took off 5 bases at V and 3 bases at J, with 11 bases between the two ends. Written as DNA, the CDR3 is TGTGCCATCAGTTCGGGGAACCGCTACGAGCAGTACTTC. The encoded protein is CAISSGNRYEQYF.

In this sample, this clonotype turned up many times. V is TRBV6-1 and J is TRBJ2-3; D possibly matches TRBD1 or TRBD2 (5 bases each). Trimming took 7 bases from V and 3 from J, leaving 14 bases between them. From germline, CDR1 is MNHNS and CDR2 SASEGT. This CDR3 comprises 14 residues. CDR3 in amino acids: CASTPGRQTDTQYF. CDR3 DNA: TGTGCCAGCACCCCGGGGAGACAGACAGATACGCAGTATTTT.

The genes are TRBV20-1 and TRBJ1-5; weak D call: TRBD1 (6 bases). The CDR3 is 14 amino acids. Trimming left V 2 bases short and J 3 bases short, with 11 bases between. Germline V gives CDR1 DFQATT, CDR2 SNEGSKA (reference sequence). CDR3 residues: CSARPQGTNQPQHF. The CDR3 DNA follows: TGCAGTGCTAGACCCCAGGGGACCAATCAGCCCCAGCATTTT.

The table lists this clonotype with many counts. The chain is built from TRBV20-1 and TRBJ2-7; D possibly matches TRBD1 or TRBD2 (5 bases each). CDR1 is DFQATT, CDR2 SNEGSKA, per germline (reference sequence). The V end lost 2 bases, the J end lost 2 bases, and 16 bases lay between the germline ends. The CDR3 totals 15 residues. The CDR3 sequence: CSARSKRDPAYEQYF. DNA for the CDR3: TGCAGTGCTAGATCCAAACGGGACCCAGCCTACGAGCAGTACTTC.

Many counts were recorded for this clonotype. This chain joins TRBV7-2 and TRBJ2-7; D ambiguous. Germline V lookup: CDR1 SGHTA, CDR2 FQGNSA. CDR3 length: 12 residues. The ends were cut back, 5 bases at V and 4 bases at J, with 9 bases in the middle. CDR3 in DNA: TGTGCCAGCAGCCGGAGTATTTACGAGCAGTACTTC. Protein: CASSRSIYEQYF.

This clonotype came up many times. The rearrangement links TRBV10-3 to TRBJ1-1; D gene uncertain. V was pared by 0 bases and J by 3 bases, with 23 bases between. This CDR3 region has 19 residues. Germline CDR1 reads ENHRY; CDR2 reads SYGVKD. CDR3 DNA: TGTGCCATCAGTGAGTCGAAGGTAAGGACCCGCCCGGTGCACACTGAAGCTTTCTTT. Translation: CAISESKVRTRPVHTEAFF.

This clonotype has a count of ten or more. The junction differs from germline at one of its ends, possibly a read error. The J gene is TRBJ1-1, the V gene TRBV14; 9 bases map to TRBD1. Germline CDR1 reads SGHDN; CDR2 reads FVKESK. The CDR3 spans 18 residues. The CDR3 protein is CASSEDGPDRGWNTEAFF. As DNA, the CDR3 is TGTGCCAGCAGCGAAGACGGGCCGGACAGGGGATGGAACACTGAAGCTTTCTTT.

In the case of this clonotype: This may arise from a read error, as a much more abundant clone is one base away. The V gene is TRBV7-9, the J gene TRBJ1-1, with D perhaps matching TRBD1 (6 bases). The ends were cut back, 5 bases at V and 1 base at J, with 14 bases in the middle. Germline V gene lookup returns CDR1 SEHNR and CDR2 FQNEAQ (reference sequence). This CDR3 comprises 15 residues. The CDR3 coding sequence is TGTGCCAGCAGCATCCAAGGGGACAAGAACACTGAAGCTTTCTTT. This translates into CASSIQGDKNTEAFF.

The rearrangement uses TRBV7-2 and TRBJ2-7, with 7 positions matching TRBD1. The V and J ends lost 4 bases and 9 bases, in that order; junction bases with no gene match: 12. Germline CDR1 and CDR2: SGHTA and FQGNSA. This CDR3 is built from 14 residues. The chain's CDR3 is CASSSLAPQGTQYF. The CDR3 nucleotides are TGTGCCAGCAGCTCGCTGGCTCCACAGGGGACGCAGTACTTC.

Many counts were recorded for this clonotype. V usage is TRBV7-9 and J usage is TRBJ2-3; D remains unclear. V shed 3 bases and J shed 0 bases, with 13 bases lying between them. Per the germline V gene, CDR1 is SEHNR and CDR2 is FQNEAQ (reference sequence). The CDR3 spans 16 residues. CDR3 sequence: CASSFVAGRSTDTQYF. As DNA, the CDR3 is TGTGCCAGCAGCTTTGTAGCCGGCCGAAGCACAGATACGCAGTATTTT.

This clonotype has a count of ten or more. The DNA of the CDR3 is TGTGCCAGCAGTCAAGCCTCAGGGGGCCCCGCCAATCAGCCCCAGCATTTT. Encoded protein: CASSQASGGPANQPQHF. The J gene is TRBJ1-5, the V gene TRBV28; 8 nucleotides align to TRBD1. The V gene end was trimmed by 5 bases and the J gene end by 3 bases; junction bases not matched to a gene: 12. The CDR3 sequence is 17 residues long. Germline loops: CDR1 MDHEN, CDR2 SYDVKM.

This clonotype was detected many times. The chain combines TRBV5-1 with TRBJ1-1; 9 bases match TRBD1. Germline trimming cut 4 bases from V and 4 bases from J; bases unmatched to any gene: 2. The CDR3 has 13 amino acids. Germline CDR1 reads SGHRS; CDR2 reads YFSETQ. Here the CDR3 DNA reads TGCGCCAGCAGCACGGGACAGGGCACTGAAGCTTTCTTT. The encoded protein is CASSTGQGTEAFF. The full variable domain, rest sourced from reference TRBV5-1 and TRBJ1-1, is KAGVTQTPRYLIKTRGQQVTLSCSPISGHRSVSWYQQTPGQGLQFLFEYFSETQRNKGNFPGRFSGRQFSNSRSEMNVSTLELGDSALYLCASSTGQGTEAFFGQGTRLTVV.

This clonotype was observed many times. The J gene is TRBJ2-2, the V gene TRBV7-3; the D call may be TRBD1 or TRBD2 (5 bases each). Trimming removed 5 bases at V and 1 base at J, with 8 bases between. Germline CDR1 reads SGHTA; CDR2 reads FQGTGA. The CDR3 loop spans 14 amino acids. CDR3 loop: CASSLGENTGELFF. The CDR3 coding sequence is TGTGCCAGCAGCCTGGGGGAGAACACCGGGGAGCTGTTTTTT.

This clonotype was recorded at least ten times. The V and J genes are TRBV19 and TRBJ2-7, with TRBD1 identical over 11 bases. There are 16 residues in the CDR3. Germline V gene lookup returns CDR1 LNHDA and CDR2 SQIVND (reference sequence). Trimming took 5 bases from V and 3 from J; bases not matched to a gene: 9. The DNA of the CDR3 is TGTGCCAGTAGTTCCTTTAGCGGGACAGGGGGCTACGAGCAGTACTTC. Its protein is CASSSFSGTGGYEQYF.

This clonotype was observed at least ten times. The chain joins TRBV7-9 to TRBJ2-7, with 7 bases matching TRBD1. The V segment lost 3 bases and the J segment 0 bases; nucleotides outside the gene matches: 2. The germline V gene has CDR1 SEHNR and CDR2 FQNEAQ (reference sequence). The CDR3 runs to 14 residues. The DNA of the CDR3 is TGTGCCAGCAGCTTTTGGACAGGCTCCTACGAGCAGTACTTC. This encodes CASSFWTGSYEQYF.

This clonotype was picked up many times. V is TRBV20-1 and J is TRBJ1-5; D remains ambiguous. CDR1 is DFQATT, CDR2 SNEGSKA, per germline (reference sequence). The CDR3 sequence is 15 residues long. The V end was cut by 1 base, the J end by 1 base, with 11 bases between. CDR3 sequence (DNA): TGCAGTGCTAGAGGTAGGCTGGGCAGCAATCAGCCCCAGCATTTT. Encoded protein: CSARGRLGSNQPQHF.